This entry lists 14 T cell receptor beta chains sequenced from one sample in a study of T cells in Graves' hyperthyroidism and ophthalmopathy. TCR beta CDR3 region amplification was performed from RNA transcripts. A set of HTBI primers served as the primers for a first-round RT-PCR of the TCR CDR3. TCRdb processed the multiplex PCR reads anew with MiXCR; each CDR3 protein has one entry. The repertoire holds 700,000 to 950,000 distinct CDR3 sequences, over 35% seen once, with more than 25% in the top ten. Sample: blood. These receptors were taken from a middle-aged woman with Graves' hyperthyroidism.

This clonotype came up a few times. This chain joins TRBV7-9 and TRBJ2-3, with D perhaps matching TRBD2 (5 bases). The ends were cut back, 2 bases at V and 4 bases at J, with 16 bases in the middle. CDR1 SEHNR and CDR2 FQNEAQ come from the germline V gene (reference sequence). CDR3 length equals 16 residues. CDR3 sequence reads: CASSLFFRRGADTQYF. DNA of the CDR3: TGTGCCAGCAGCTTATTCTTCAGACGGGGTGCAGATACGCAGTATTTT. The full variable domain, completed using reference TRBV7-9 and TRBJ2-3, is DTGVSQNPRHKITKRGQNVTFRCDPISEHNRLYWYRQTLGQGPEFLTYFQNEAQLEKSRLLSDRFSAERPKGSFSTLEIQRTEQGDSAMYLCASSLFFRRGADTQYFGPGTRLTVL.

This clonotype was seen a handful of times. The rearrangement joins TRBV6-5 to TRBJ1-5, with no clear D. Per germline, CDR1 MNHEY and CDR2 SVGAGI. The CDR3 length is 13 residues. The V end was cut by 9 bases, the J end by 7 bases, with 16 bases between. CDR3 coding DNA: TGTGCCAGTTACGACGGGGTTGGGCAGCCCCAGCATTTT. Amino acids: CASYDGVGQPQHF.

This clonotype showed up many times. DNA for the CDR3: TGTGCCATCAGTAGGGACAGGGGCGATAATGAAAAACTGTTTTTT. It yields the protein CAISRDRGDNEKLFF. V is TRBV10-3 and J is TRBJ1-4; 10 nucleotides align to TRBD1. V trimming: 5 bases; J trimming: 4 bases; junction bases outside the gene matches: 4. CDR3 length equals 15 residues. Germline assignment: CDR1 ENHRY and CDR2 SYGVKD.

V and J are TRBV29-1 and TRBJ1-2; TRBD1 aligns across 7 bases. The CDR3 has 14 amino acids. Germline CDR1 reads SQVTM; CDR2 reads ANQGSEA. J gave up 2 bases and V 4 bases, and 7 bases lay outside the gene matches. CDR3 in DNA: TGCAGCGTTGGGGGGGGACAGAGGAACTATGGCTACACCTTC. Amino acid sequence: CSVGGGQRNYGYTF.

This clonotype was picked up many times. CDR3 DNA sequence: TGTGCCAGCAGCTTAGTGAGACAGGGGGCGTTCGAGCAGTACTTC. Its protein is CASSLVRQGAFEQYF. The J gene is TRBJ2-7, the V gene TRBV7-2, with TRBD1 matching over 10 bases. J gave up 6 bases and V 1 base, and 6 bases lay outside the gene matches. This CDR3 has 15 amino acids. CDR1 is SGHTA, CDR2 FQGNSA, per germline. The variable domain in full, with the rest retrieved from reference TRBV7-2 and TRBJ2-7, is GAGVSQSPSNKVTEKGKDVELRCDPISGHTALYWYRQSLGQGLEFLIYFQGNSAPDKSGLPSDRFSAERTGGSVSTLTIQRTQQEDSAVYLCASSLVRQGAFEQYFGPGTRLTVT.

About this clonotype itself: Sequence at one end of the junction differs from germline and may be a read error. The chain recombines TRBV7-2 with TRBJ2-3; D gene unclear. CDR1 is SGHTA, CDR2 FQGNSA, per germline. The CDR3 extends over 14 amino acids. The CDR3 loop is CASSQDRGVDTQYF. The CDR3 DNA reads as TGCGCCAGCAGCCAAGATCGTGGTGTAGATACGCAGTATTTT.

This clonotype was picked up many times. The rearrangement uses TRBV15 and TRBJ2-5, with D possibly called TRBD1 or TRBD2 (6 bases each). Trimming stripped 4 bases from V and 8 bases from J, with 14 bases between. Germline CDR1 is LNHNV and CDR2 is YYDKDF (reference sequence). The CDR3 has 13 amino acids. Here the CDR3 DNA reads TGTGCCACCAGCACCCGAAGGGGGGAAACCCAGTACTTC. Protein: CATSTRRGETQYF.

This clonotype occurred many times. V gene TRBV5-1 combines with J gene TRBJ1-1, with D possibly TRBD1 on 5 matching bases. CDR1 is SGHRS, CDR2 YFSETQ, per germline. V shed 0 bases and J shed 3 bases, with 12 bases lying between them. The CDR3 is made up of 15 amino acids. The CDR3 sequence: CASSLATGRDTEAFF. CDR3 nucleotides: TGCGCCAGCAGCTTGGCCACAGGTAGGGACACTGAAGCTTTCTTT.

This clonotype was found many times. The chain couples TRBV20-1 to TRBJ2-5; tentatively, D is TRBD2 (5 bases). CDR3 length equals 11 residues. The V gene's germline CDR1 is DFQATT and CDR2 SNEGSKA (reference sequence). The ends were cut back, 7 bases at V and 5 bases at J, with 11 bases in the middle. CDR3 residues: CSVREGETQYF. Here the CDR3 DNA reads TGCAGTGTCCGGGAAGGGGAGACCCAGTACTTC.

The CDR3 DNA is TGTGCCAGCAGTTACTCACGGGTCTATGGCTACACCTTC. Protein: CASSYSRVYGYTF. This chain uses TRBV6-6 with TRBJ1-2; D gene uncertain. This CDR3 contains 13 residues. CDR1 and CDR2 from the germline V gene are MNHNY and SVGAGI (reference sequence). The V gene lost 0 bases and the J gene lost 4 bases, with 6 bases spanning the gap.

The table lists this clonotype with many counts. The chain's CDR3 is CASSPYGAISSGANVLTF. The CDR3 DNA reads TGTGCCAGCAGCCCCTATGGAGCGATAAGCTCTGGGGCCAACGTCCTGACTTTC. This chain joins TRBV7-3 and TRBJ2-6; D is unclear. Germline V gene data show CDR1 as SGHTA and CDR2 as FQGTGA. The length of the CDR3 is 18 residues. Trimming pared 5 bases from V and 0 bases from J, leaving 17 bases between.

The V gene is TRBV5-4, the J gene TRBJ1-1; TRBD1 might be the D (5 bases). Germline values: CDR1 SGHNT, CDR2 YYREEE (reference sequence). Trimming removed 0 bases at V and 6 bases at J, with 9 bases between. The CDR3 runs 13 residues. In nucleotides, the CDR3 is TGTGCCAGCAGCTTGGGGGGGTTAGCTGAAGCTTTCTTT. Protein sequence: CASSLGGLAEAFF.

This clonotype appeared many times. The V and J genes are TRBV7-9 and TRBJ1-2, with D unresolved. CDR3 length: 16 residues. Germline V lookup: CDR1 SEHNR, CDR2 FQNEAQ (reference sequence). V lost 4 bases and J 5 bases, leaving 20 bases between the germline ends. The CDR3 sequence: CASSSPFAQILYGYTF. In nucleotides, the CDR3 is TGTGCCAGCAGCTCACCTTTCGCGCAGATACTATATGGCTACACCTTC.

This clonotype has a count of ten or more. The gene calls are TRBV7-9 and TRBJ1-5, with TRBD1 identical over 9 bases. Germline V gives CDR1 SEHNR, CDR2 FQNEAQ (reference sequence). The trim removed 4 bases at V and 4 bases at J, leaving 5 bases unmatched. This CDR3 has 15 amino acids. Written as DNA, the CDR3 is TGTGCCAGCAGCTCTGGGACAGGGCCTAATCAGCCCCAGCATTTT. Residues: CASSSGTGPNQPQHF.